This T cell receptor beta chain is drawn from a study of blood T cell repertoires in COVID-19. About the study: Spain, Italy and the United States supplied samples that represented acute and convalescent COVID-19. Sources were T cells, B-cell-depleted T cells, or PBMCs; the material itself was cDNA or gDNA.

As originally analysed: Amplification of reference gene primers provided the estimated nucleated cell counts. Measured with immunoSEQ multiplex PCR; TCRdb has only the in-frame clones, and not every one. The V and J calls and clone size were taken over from that table, and D and trimming were inferred from the DNA. The table lists about 200,000 clones, just under 90% of them singletons, with roughly 4% in the top ten. This clone was counted a single time. Categorization into cohorts depended on clinical history that participants reported. The V gene's germline CDR1 is GTSNPN and CDR2 SVGIG (reference sequence). This CDR3 is 15 amino acids long. Trimming stripped 1 base from V and 0 bases from J, with 10 bases between.

The chain recombines TRBV30 with TRBJ1-5, with a possible D match to TRBD1 (5 bases). This clonotype originated in a woman aged 25 to 45 with acute COVID-19. Sequencing was performed on PBMCs or T cells enriched from blood (not recorded which). The CDR3 DNA sequence: TGTGCCTGGAGTGAGGAGGGGTATAGCAATCAGCCCCAGCATTTT. Its translation is CAWSEEGYSNQPQHF.